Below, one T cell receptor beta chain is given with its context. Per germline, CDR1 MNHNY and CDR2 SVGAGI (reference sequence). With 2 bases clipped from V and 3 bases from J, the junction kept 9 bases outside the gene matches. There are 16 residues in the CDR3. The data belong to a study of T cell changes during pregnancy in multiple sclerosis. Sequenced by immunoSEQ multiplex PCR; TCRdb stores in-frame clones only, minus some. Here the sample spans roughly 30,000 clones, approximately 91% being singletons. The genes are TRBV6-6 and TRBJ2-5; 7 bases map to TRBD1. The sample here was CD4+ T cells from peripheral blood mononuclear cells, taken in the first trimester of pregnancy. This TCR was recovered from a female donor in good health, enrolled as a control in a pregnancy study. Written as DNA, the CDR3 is TGTGCCAGCAGTTACACCGTATTACAGGGGAAAGAGACCCAGTACTTC. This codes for CASSYTVLQGKETQYF.